Reported below is one T cell receptor beta chain. What antigen it recognizes has not been identified. It has no much larger one-base neighbor in the sample; base qualities were not kept. This entry belongs to a study of T cell responses to AZD1222 COVID-19 vaccine (dated by TCRdb to the early 2020s). Regarding the research as a whole: AZD1222 recipients given second doses at about 4 weeks or at about 12 weeks were pooled, since spike-specific TCR depth and breadth were not found to differ between the two schedules. A total of 233 trial participants underwent TCR sequencing, of whom 200 to 220 had received two doses of AZD1222 and 26 had received two doses of the MenACWY control vaccine. Trial participants were enrolled into age subgroups of 18-55, 56-69 and 70-plus years, which contained 148, 28 and 57 TCR-sequenced participants, respectively.

Overall study results and their limits: Because no day 14 peak-response samples were available, the repertoires could be characterized only after the peak T cell response. In the small 56-69-year group, the increase in depth fell short of significance, most likely because of low power. A significant rise in spike-specific TCR breadth and depth was observed after two AZD1222 doses relative to day 0 and relative to MenACWY recipients. Participants were mostly white British and included more females than males, and it was suggested by the authors that clonal diversity may have been underestimated. Reportedly, almost half of the unique spike-specific TCRs recognized epitopes lying outside the regions that are mutated in the B.1.351 and B.1.1.7 variants. Conclusions about previously exposed vaccinees are limited because only six or seven AZD1222 recipients were SARS-CoV-2 seropositive at baseline. The vaccine-associated CD4 TCRs covered the entire spike protein, and the dominant responses fell in regions 160-218 and 743-854.

V loses 2 bases, J loses 11 bases, and the germline ends lie 12 bases apart. The cysteine opens and the phenylalanine closes a CDR3 of 12 amino acids. Only the CDR3 part of the read is kept: 36 bases, read in frame from the first base. From the germline V gene, CDR1 is MNHNS and CDR2 is SASEGT. The time point label, as the study defines it: baseline before first vaccination. Vaccinee samples were obtained from the UK trials COV001 and COV002, which included a single-blind randomized controlled phase 2/3 trial of AZD1222 (ChAdOx1 nCoV-19) in healthy adults. For TCRbeta chain sequencing, PBMC samples from trial participants were taken at day 0 and at day 28 after the second dose. The CDR3 regions of human TCRbeta chains were subjected to immunosequencing. For the original study's pipeline: Repertoire TCRs were checked for matches against a reference library of SARS-CoV-2-specific TCRs that had been generated using the MIRA antigen-specificity platform. Breadth was defined as the fraction of unique TCRs that were SARS-CoV-2-associated, and depth was defined as the fraction of total T cells that were SARS-CoV-2-associated. Using the MIRA data, each spike-specific TCR was mapped to the spike region that the TCR reacts to and placed in a CD4 or CD8 class. Log10-transformed breadth and depth values were compared by one-way ANOVA with Sidak's multiple comparisons tests. Sourced from immuneACCESS, this table was stored by TCRdb with only in-frame sequences that have V and J called. A share of the clones is absent; for the studies checked, an unresolved V gene accounts for under half, and the remainder has no known explanation. V, J and clone size are those of that table, while D and trimming were read from the DNA. This sample holds roughly 150,000 clones; nearly 90% were observed only once. About 5% of the sample rests with the top ten.

The starting material was peripheral blood, obtained on day 0 of AZD1222 vaccination. The rearranged chain carries TRBV6-1 and TRBJ1-1; no D gene is confidently identified. This clonotype was sampled from an adult in good health. DNA sequence: TGTGCCAGCAGTGAATCGCTCAGGACGGCTTTCTTT. Its amino acids are CASSESLRTAFF.